Below are 2 T cell receptor beta chains sequenced from a single sample in a study of T cells in Graves' hyperthyroidism and ophthalmopathy. There were TCR beta CDR3 regions amplified from RNA transcripts. A set of HTBI primers served as the primers for a first-round RT-PCR of the TCR CDR3. TCRdb processed the multiplex PCR reads anew with MiXCR; each CDR3 protein has one entry. Altogether about half a million distinct CDR3 sequences are present, nearly 20% being singletons, with the ten largest covering approximately 50%. Sequenced material: blood. All receptors derive from a man in his forties with Graves' ophthalmopathy.

This clonotype has more than one count but fewer than ten. The chain links TRBV7-9 to TRBJ2-1; tentative D call: TRBD2 (5 bases). This CDR3 region has 13 residues. With 8 bases removed from V and 12 bases from J, the gap between germline ends came to 20 bases. The germline V gene encodes CDR1 SEHNR and CDR2 FQNEAQ (reference sequence). The CDR3 DNA reads TGTGCCAGCGCTATACTAGGCGTCCTAAGGCAGTTCTTC. Translation: CASAILGVLRQFF.

This clonotype occurred a few times. The CDR3 protein is CASNTDRFSYNEQFF. Here the CDR3 DNA reads TGTGCCAGTAACACTGACAGGTTCTCCTACAATGAGCAGTTCTTC. This sequence joins TRBV19 and TRBJ2-1; a weak D match, TRBD1 (6 bases). CDR1 and CDR2 from the germline V gene are LNHDA and SQIVND (reference sequence). CDR3 length: 15 amino acids. Trimming shortened V by 7 bases and J by 0 bases, and 13 bases separated the two germline ends.